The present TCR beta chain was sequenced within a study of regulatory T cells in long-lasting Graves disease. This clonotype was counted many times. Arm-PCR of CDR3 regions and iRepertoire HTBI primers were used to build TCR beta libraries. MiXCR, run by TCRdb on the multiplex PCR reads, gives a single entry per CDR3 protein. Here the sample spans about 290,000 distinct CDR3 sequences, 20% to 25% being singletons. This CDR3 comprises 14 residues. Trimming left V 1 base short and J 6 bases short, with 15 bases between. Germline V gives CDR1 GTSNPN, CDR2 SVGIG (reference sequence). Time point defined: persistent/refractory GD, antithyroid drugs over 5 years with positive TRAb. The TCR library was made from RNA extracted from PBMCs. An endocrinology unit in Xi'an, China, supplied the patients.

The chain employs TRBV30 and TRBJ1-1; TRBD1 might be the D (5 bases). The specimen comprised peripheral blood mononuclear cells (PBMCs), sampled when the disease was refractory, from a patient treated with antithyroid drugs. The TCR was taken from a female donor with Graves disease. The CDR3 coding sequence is TGTGCCTGGAGTGATTTCTTCGACAGAGCTGAAGCTTTCTTT. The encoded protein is CAWSDFFDRAEAFF.